This T cell receptor beta chain was recovered during a study of blood T cell repertoires in COVID-19. TCRdb keeps only in-frame clones here, not all; method: immunoSEQ multiplex PCR. The sample includes over 200,000 clones, approximately 85% seen only once; the top ten take about 1.9%. Germline V gene sequence: CDR1 MNHEY, CDR2 SVGAGI. J gave up 8 bases and V 2 bases, and 4 bases lay outside the gene matches. CDR3 length: 13 amino acids. The sequenced material came from PBMCs or T cells enriched from blood (not recorded which). The source is a woman aged 45 to 65 who had recovered from COVID-19. V gene TRBV6-5 combines with J gene TRBJ1-2, with 8 positions matching TRBD1. The CDR3 is CASSYATGEGYTF. CDR3 coding DNA: TGTGCCAGCAGTTACGCGACAGGGGAAGGCTACACCTTC.